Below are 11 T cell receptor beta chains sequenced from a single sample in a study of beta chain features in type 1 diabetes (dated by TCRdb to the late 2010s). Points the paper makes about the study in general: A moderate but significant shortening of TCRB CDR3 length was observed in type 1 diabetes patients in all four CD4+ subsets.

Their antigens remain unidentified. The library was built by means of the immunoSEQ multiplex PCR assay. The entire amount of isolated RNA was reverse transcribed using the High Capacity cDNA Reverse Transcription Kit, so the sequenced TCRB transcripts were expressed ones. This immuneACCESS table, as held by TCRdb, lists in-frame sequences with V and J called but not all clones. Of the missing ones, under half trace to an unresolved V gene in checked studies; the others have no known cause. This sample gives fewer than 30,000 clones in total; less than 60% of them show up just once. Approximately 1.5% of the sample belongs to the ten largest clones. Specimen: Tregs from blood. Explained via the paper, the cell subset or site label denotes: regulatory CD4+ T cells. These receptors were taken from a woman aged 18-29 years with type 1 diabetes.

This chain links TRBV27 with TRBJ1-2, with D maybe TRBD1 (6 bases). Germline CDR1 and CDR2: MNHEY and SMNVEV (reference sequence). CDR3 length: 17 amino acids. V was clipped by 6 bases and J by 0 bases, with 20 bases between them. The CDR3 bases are TGTGCCAGCAGGCCTACCACGCAACAGGGAGCTAACTATGGCTACACCTTC. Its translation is CASRPTTQQGANYGYTF.

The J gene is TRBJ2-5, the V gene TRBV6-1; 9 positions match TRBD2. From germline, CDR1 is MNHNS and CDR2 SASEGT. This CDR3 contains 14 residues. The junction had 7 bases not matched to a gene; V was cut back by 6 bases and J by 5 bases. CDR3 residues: CASRSTSGGETQYF. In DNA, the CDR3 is TGTGCCAGCAGGTCGACTAGCGGAGGGGAGACCCAGTACTTC.

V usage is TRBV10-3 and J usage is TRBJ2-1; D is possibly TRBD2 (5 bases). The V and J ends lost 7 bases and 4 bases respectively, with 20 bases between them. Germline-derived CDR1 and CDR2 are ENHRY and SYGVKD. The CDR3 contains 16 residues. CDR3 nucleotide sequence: TGTGCCATCAACCCGGCGGGCGGGCGAGGGTACAATGAGCAGTTCTTC. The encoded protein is CAINPAGGRGYNEQFF.

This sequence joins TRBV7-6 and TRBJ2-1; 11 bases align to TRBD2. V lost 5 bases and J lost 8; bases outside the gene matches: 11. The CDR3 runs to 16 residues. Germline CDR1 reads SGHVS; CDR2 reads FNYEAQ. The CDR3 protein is CASSTGTSGLADEQFF. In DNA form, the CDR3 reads TGTGCCAGCAGCACCGGGACTAGCGGTTTGGCGGATGAGCAGTTCTTC.

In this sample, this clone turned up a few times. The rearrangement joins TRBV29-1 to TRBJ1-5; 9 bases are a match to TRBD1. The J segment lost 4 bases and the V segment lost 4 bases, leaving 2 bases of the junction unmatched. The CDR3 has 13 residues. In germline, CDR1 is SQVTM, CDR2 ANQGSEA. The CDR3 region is CSVGQGVNQPQHF. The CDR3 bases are TGCAGCGTTGGACAGGGGGTAAATCAGCCCCAGCATTTT.

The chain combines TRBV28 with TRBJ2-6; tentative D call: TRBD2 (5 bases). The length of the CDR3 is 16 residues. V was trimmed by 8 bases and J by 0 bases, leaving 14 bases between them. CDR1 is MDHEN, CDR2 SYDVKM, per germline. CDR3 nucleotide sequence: TGTGCCAGCGGCTCCCACGGGGTCTCTGGGGCCAACGTCCTGACTTTC. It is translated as CASGSHGVSGANVLTF. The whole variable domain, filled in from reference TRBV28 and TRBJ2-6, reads DVKVTQSSRYLVKRTGEKVFLECVQDMDHENMFWYRQDPGLGLRLIYFSYDVKMKEKGDIPEGYSVSREKKERFSLILESASTNQTSMYLCASGSHGVSGANVLTFGAGSRLTVL.

The CDR3 here is CASSLSRRGEKLFF. In DNA form, the CDR3 reads TGTGCCAGCAGCTTAAGCAGGAGGGGTGAAAAACTGTTTTTT. The genes are TRBV7-9 and TRBJ1-4, with D perhaps TRBD1 (5 bases). The CDR3 has 14 amino acids. V was cut by 2 bases and J by 7 bases, with 11 bases left in between. Germline CDR1 reads SEHNR; CDR2 reads FQNEAQ (reference sequence).

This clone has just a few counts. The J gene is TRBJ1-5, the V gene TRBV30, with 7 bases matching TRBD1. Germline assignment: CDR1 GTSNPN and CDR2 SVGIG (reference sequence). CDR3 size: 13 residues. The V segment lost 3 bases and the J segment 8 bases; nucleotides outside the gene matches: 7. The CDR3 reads CAWSRQGREPQHF. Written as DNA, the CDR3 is TGTGCCTGGAGCCGACAGGGTCGGGAGCCCCAGCATTTT.

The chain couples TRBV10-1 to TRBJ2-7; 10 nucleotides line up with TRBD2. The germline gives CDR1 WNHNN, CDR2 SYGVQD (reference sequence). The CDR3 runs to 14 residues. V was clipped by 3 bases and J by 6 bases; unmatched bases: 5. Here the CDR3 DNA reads TGCGCCAGCAGTGACTGTAGCGGGAGGCCCGAGCAGTACGTC. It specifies CASSDCSGRPEQYV.

For the CDR3, the DNA is TGTGCTAGTGGCCTAGGGACTAGCGGGAGTTATTCCCACGAGCAGTACGTC. It is translated as CASGLGTSGSYSHEQYV. V is TRBV12-5 and J is TRBJ2-7; 14 nucleotides align to TRBD2. CDR3 length equals 17 residues. Germline trimming cut 6 bases from V and 5 bases from J; bases unmatched to any gene: 12. Per germline, CDR1 LGHNT and CDR2 FRNRAP.

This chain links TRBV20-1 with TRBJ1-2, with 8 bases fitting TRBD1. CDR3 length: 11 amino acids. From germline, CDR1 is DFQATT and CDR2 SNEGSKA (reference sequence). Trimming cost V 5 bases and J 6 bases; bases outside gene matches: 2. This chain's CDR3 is CSAATGDGYTF. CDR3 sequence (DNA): TGCAGTGCTGCGACAGGGGATGGCTACACCTTC.